The next 10 T cell receptor beta chains were all read from a single sample in a study of radiation and T cells in renal cell carcinoma. Some clones are missing from TCRdb's copy, which holds only in-frame ones; the method was immunoSEQ multiplex PCR. The sample holds 95,000 to 150,000 clones, roughly four fifths seen once. Time point noted: blood 2 weeks post-SBRT. The treatment was: 15 Gy SBRT to primary tumor, nephrectomy 4 weeks later. Sequenced material: blood, taken from a patient whose treatment included radiotherapy and nephrectomy. Receptors originate from a middle-aged man with renal cell carcinoma.

A remark on this clone: The sample contains more than one DNA sequence encoding this CDR3. The chain recombines TRBV6-5 with TRBJ2-1, with 10 bases identical to TRBD1. Germline CDR1 and CDR2: MNHEY and SVGAGI. The J segment lost 2 bases and the V segment lost 9 bases, leaving 4 bases of the junction unmatched. The CDR3 loop spans 14 amino acids. This CDR3 reads CASRGQGTYNEQFF. The CDR3 DNA reads as TGTGCCAGTAGGGGACAGGGGACCTACAATGAGCAGTTCTTC.

The chain couples TRBV6-5 to TRBJ2-3; maybe TRBD1 (6 bases). V dropped 5 bases and J dropped 3 bases, with 12 bases sitting between them. The CDR3 is 14 residues long. Germline V gives CDR1 MNHEY, CDR2 SVGAGI. For the CDR3, the DNA is TGTGCCAGCAGTGCACAGGGTACAACAGATACGCAGTATTTT. Its translation: CASSAQGTTDTQYF.

CDR3 loop: CARSLVPAAKGSDTEAFF. In DNA, the CDR3 is TGTGCCAGAAGCTTAGTCCCGGCAGCAAAAGGTTCGGACACTGAAGCTTTCTTT. The rearrangement uses TRBV7-5 and TRBJ1-1. TRBV7-5 is a known pseudogene. This CDR3 spans 18 amino acids.

CDR3 residues: CASSSRLAGETIENEQFF. The CDR3 DNA follows: TGTGCCAGCAGCTCCCGACTAGCGGGAGAGACCATCGAGAATGAGCAGTTCTTC. V is TRBV7-8 and J is TRBJ2-1; 12 bases agree with TRBD2. Germline V gene data show CDR1 as SGHVS and CDR2 as FQNEAQ. Trimming at V came to 4 bases and at J to 7 bases, leaving 14 bases not matched to a gene. The CDR3 is 18 residues long.

V is TRBV6-6 and J is TRBJ1-3, with 10 bases identical to TRBD1. The CDR3 extends over 13 amino acids. Germline V gene lookup returns CDR1 MNHNY and CDR2 SVGAGI (reference sequence). The junction had 2 bases not matched to a gene; V was cut back by 5 bases and J by 7 bases. The CDR3 is CASSPDRGNTIYF. In nucleotides, the CDR3 is TGTGCCAGCAGTCCGGACAGGGGGAACACCATATATTTT.

The V and J genes are TRBV6-1 and TRBJ2-2; D remains unclear. Germline V gene sequence: CDR1 MNHNS, CDR2 SASEGT. V was trimmed by 10 bases and J by 7 bases, leaving 19 bases between them. The CDR3 is 14 residues long. The CDR3 region is CATLTPFSIGELFF. CDR3 sequence (DNA): TGTGCCACGCTCACGCCCTTTAGCATCGGGGAGCTGTTTTTT.

This chain links TRBV4-1 with TRBJ1-6, with TRBD1 matching over 7 bases. With V trimmed by 3 bases and J by 4 bases, 3 bases remained unmatched. This CDR3 has 15 amino acids. In germline, CDR1 is MGHRA, CDR2 YSYEKL. This CDR3 reads CASSHRQGYNSPLHF. DNA for the CDR3: TGCGCCAGCAGCCATAGACAGGGTTATAATTCACCCCTCCACTTT.

This clone has only one observation. This sequence joins TRBV5-1 and TRBJ2-7, with 11 positions matching TRBD2. The CDR3 is 15 amino acids. Trimming took 8 bases from V and 7 from J; bases not matched to a gene: 14. Germline CDR1 and CDR2: SGHRS and YFSETQ. CDR3 sequence reads: CASTKLAGGDQEQYF. The CDR3 region has the DNA TGCGCCAGTACAAAGCTAGCGGGAGGTGATCAGGAGCAGTACTTC.

The chain couples TRBV30 to TRBJ1-5, with a possible D match to TRBD1 (5 bases). The CDR3 has 13 residues. The V gene lost 2 bases and the J gene lost 9 bases, with 14 bases spanning the gap. CDR1 GTSNPN and CDR2 SVGIG come from the germline V gene (reference sequence). CDR3 DNA: TGTGCCTGGAGTACCGCTGGGGGGAGGCCCCAGCATTTT. This translates into CAWSTAGGRPQHF.

The V call is TRBV20-1, the J call TRBJ1-2; D call uncertain. V was cut by 8 bases and J by 4 bases, with 11 bases left in between. Germline CDR1 and CDR2: DFQATT and SNEGSKA (reference sequence). This CDR3 spans 11 amino acids. This CDR3 reads CSSPLVYGYTF. In nucleotides, the CDR3 is TGCAGTTCCCCGTTAGTCTATGGCTACACCTTC.